The 12 T cell receptor beta chains given below trace back to one sample, sequenced in a study of blood T cell repertoires in COVID-19. Only in-frame clones appear in the TCRdb table, and some are missing; sequencing was by immunoSEQ multiplex PCR. The data contain almost 350,000 clones, approximately 89% of them singletons. Sequenced material: peripheral blood. The receptors stem from an older woman with COVID-19, enrolled during active disease.

For the CDR3, the DNA is TGTGCCAGCAGCCAATTCAGGGGTCAGCCCCAGCATTTT. Translating gives CASSQFRGQPQHF. V usage is TRBV12-3 or TRBV12-4 and J usage is TRBJ1-5; possibly TRBD1 for D (6 bases). Trimming left V 6 bases short and J 6 bases short, with 12 bases between. The CDR3 covers 13 residues.

The V call is TRBV6-6, the J call TRBJ1-1; possible D gene TRBD1, 5 bases. Looked up from germline, CDR1 is MNHNY and CDR2 is SVGAGI (reference sequence). Trimming shortened V by 6 bases and J by 0 bases, and 14 bases separated the two germline ends. The CDR3 totals 15 residues. CDR3 DNA sequence: TGTGCCAGCAGCCCCGGCAGGACATTGAACACTGAAGCTTTCTTT. Its translation is CASSPGRTLNTEAFF.

V usage is TRBV30 and J usage is TRBJ1-2; 9 bases are a match to TRBD1. CDR3 length: 15 amino acids. The germline gives CDR1 GTSNPN, CDR2 SVGIG (reference sequence). After removal of 2 bases from V and 4 bases from J, the junction contained 8 bases not matched to a gene. The CDR3 nucleotides read TGTGCCTGGAGTACAGGGGGCGCGTGGGGCTATGGCTACACCTTC. It specifies CAWSTGGAWGYGYTF. The whole variable domain, filled in from reference TRBV30 and TRBJ1-2, reads SQTIHQWPATLVQPVGSPLSLECTVEGTSNPNLYWYRQAAGRGLQLLFYSVGIGQISSEVPQNLSASRPQDRQFILSSKKLLLSDSGFYLCAWSTGGAWGYGYTFGSGTRLTVV.

The chain couples TRBV10-2 to TRBJ2-2, with 7 bases aligning to TRBD1. The germline V gene encodes CDR1 WSHSY and CDR2 SAAADI. The CDR3 length is 15 residues. V was clipped by 2 bases and J by 5 bases; unmatched bases: 5. The CDR3 DNA follows: TGCGCCAGCAGTGAGGTGGGGACAGTAACCGGGGAGCTGTTTTTT. Its protein is CASSEVGTVTGELFF.

This sequence joins TRBV4-1 and TRBJ2-4, with 8 bases identical to TRBD2. J was trimmed by 1 base and V by 1 base; bases with no gene match: 9. CDR3 length: 18 amino acids. Germline-derived CDR1 and CDR2 are MGHRA and YSYEKL. The CDR3 protein is CASSQVQGPGGAKNIQYF. As DNA, the CDR3 is TGCGCCAGCAGCCAAGTCCAGGGGCCGGGGGGGGCCAAAAACATTCAGTACTTC.

With regard to this clone: A much larger clonotype is one base distant, so this may be a read error. V is TRBV5-4 and J is TRBJ2-7, with D possibly being TRBD1 (6 bases). Trimming took off 1 base at V and 5 bases at J, with 7 bases between the two ends. The CDR3 consists of 12 residues. Germline V gene lookup returns CDR1 SGHNT and CDR2 YYREEE (reference sequence). The CDR3 reads CASSLTGNEQYF. The CDR3 region has the DNA TGTGCCAGCAGCTTGACAGGGAACGAGCAGTACTTC.

The V gene is TRBV5-4, the J gene TRBJ1-2, with D tentatively TRBD1 (5 bases). CDR3 length: 14 amino acids. The ends were cut back, 4 bases at V and 1 base at J, with 11 bases in the middle. The germline V gene encodes CDR1 SGHNT and CDR2 YYREEE (reference sequence). The DNA for the CDR3 is TGTGCCAGCAGCGAGGGACTATTTAACTATGGCTACACCTTC. Translated, it gives CASSEGLFNYGYTF.

This chain joins TRBV7-9 and TRBJ1-1; TRBD1 aligns across 7 bases. The CDR3 runs 14 residues. Germline V gene lookup returns CDR1 SEHNR and CDR2 FQNEAQ (reference sequence). The ends lost 4 bases at V and 4 bases at J; junction bases unmatched: 6. Written as DNA, the CDR3 is TGTGCCAGCAGCTCCCCGACAGGGCCCACTGAAGCTTTCTTT. Translated, it gives CASSSPTGPTEAFF. The full variable domain, rest sourced from reference TRBV7-9 and TRBJ1-1, is DTGVSQNPRHKITKRGQNVTFRCDPISEHNRLYWYRQTLGQGPEFLTYFQNEAQLEKSRLLSDRFSAERPKGSFSTLEIQRTEQGDSAMYLCASSSPTGPTEAFFGQGTRLTVV.

The CDR3 DNA reads TGTGCCAGCAGCCGTCCAGGGAACACTGAAGCTTTCTTT. Protein: CASSRPGNTEAFF. The V call is TRBV3-1 (or the pseudogene TRBV3-2), the J call TRBJ1-1; D gene ambiguous. With 4 bases removed from V and 1 base from J, the gap between germline ends came to 7 bases. The germline CDR1 and CDR2 sequences are LGHDT and YNNKEL (reference sequence). There are 13 residues in the CDR3.

The chain joins TRBV7-9 to TRBJ2-3; D is uncertain. Looked up from germline, CDR1 is SEHNR and CDR2 is FQNEAQ (reference sequence). The CDR3 spans 11 residues. V lost 5 bases, J lost 2 bases, and 2 bases lay in between. The CDR3 nucleotides are TGTGCCAGCAGCCACACAGATACGCAGTATTTT. As protein: CASSHTDTQYF.

This clone was counted only a few times. The chain carries TRBV28 and TRBJ1-5; D gene ambiguous. V gave up 6 bases and J gave up 2 bases, with 20 bases separating them. Germline V gives CDR1 MDHEN, CDR2 SYDVKM. The CDR3 sequence is 17 residues long. Here the CDR3 DNA reads TGTGCCAGCAGGTACCCGGGCCACGAGAGGGGCAATCAGCCCCAGCATTTT. Protein product: CASRYPGHERGNQPQHF.

This chain links TRBV6-5 with TRBJ1-5; D not resolved. V was clipped by 7 bases and J by 3 bases, with 16 bases between them. CDR1 is MNHEY and CDR2 is SVGAGI in the germline V gene. This CDR3 region has 15 residues. As DNA, the CDR3 is TGTGCCAGCACCCCTAGAGGATTAAACAATCAGCCCCAGCATTTT. This translates into CASTPRGLNNQPQHF.